This T cell receptor beta chain was profiled in a study of blood T cells in healthy people across ages. Notes on the study in general: Nothing was known about donor CMV status, and this possibly confounded expanded clonotype changes.

Germline V gene sequence: CDR1 MNHEY, CDR2 SVGEGT. Trimming took 6 bases from V and 4 from J; bases not matched to a gene: 7. The CDR3 extends over 14 amino acids. Remarks on this clonotype: Its target is unknown.

Primed by a sample-barcoded 5' primer and a J-beta primer mix, a second PCR proceeded for about 6 to 11 cycles. A minimum of 2.5 million CDR3-containing paired-end reads was obtained for each sample. TCRdb passed the 5' RACE reads through MiXCR, listing each CDR3 protein once. Of fewer than 800,000 distinct CDR3 sequences in the sample, 32% were seen once. The TCR comes from a woman older than 75 in good health. The chain recombines TRBV6-2 or TRBV6-3 with TRBJ1-2; 8 bases are shared with TRBD1. Source material: blood. The CDR3 DNA reads as TGTGCCAGCAGCAGACAGGGGAGTATCTATGGCTACACCTTC. Encoded protein: CASSRQGSIYGYTF.